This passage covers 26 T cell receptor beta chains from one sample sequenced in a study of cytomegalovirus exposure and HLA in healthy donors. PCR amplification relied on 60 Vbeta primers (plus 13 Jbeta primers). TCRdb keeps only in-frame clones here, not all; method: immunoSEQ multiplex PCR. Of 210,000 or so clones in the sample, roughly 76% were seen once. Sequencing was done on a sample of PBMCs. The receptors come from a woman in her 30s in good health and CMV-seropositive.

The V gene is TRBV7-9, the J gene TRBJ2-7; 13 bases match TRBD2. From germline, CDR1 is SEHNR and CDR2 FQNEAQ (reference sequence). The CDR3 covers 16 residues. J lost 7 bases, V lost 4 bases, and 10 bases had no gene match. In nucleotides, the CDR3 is TGTGCCAGCAGCTCGCTCCTAGGACTAGCGGGAGAGGAGCAGTACTTC. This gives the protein CASSSLLGLAGEEQYF.

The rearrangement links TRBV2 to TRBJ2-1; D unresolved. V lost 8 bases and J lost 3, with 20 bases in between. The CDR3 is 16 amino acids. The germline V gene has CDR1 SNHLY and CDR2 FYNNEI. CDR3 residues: CASQSSAATLYNEQFF. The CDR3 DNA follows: TGTGCCAGCCAAAGTTCAGCAGCGACCCTCTACAATGAGCAGTTCTTC.

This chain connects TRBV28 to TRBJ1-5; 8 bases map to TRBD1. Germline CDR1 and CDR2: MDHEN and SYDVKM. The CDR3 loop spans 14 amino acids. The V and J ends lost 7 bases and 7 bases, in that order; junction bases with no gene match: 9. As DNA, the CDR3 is TGTGCCAGCACCCCTCCAGGGGGCCGCCAGCCCCAGCATTTT. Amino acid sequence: CASTPPGGRQPQHF. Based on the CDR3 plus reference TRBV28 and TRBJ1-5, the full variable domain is DVKVTQSSRYLVKRTGEKVFLECVQDMDHENMFWYRQDPGLGLRLIYFSYDVKMKEKGDIPEGYSVSREKKERFSLILESASTNQTSMYLCASTPPGGRQPQHFGDGTRLSIL.

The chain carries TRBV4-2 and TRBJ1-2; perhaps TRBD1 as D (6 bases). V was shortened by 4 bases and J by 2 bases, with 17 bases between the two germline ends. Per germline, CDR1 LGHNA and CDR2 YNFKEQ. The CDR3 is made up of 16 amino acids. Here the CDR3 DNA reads TGTGCCAGCAGCCCAGGTCAGGGGCAGCCAAACTATGGCTACACCTTC. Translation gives CASSPGQGQPNYGYTF.

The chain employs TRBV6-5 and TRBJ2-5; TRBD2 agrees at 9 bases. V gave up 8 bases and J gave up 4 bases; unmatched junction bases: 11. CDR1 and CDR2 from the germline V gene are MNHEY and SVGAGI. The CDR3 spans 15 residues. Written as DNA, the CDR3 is TGTGCCAGCTCAACGGCAGCGGGGGGAGGAGAGACCCAGTACTTC. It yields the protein CASSTAAGGGETQYF.

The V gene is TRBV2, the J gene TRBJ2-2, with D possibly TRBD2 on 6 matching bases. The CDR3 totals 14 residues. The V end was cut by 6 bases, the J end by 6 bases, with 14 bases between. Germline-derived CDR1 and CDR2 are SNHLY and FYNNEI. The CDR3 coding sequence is TGTGCCAGCAGCCGCCGGGGGAGCGCCGGGGAGCTGTTTTTT. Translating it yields CASSRRGSAGELFF.

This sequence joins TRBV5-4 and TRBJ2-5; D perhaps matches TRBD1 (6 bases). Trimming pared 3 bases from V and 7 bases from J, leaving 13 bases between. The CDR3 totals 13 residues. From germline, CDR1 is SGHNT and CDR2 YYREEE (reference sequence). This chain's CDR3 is CASSSRDTGTQYF. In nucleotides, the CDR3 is TGTGCCAGCAGCTCCCGGGACACCGGGACCCAGTACTTC.

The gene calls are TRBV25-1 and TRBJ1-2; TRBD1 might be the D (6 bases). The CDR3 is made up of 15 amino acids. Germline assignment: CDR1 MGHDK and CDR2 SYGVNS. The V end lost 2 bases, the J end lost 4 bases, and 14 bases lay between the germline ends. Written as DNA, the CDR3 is TGTGCCAGCAGTGAAGGGCGGCGGGGGCTCTATGGCTACACCTTC. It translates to CASSEGRRGLYGYTF.

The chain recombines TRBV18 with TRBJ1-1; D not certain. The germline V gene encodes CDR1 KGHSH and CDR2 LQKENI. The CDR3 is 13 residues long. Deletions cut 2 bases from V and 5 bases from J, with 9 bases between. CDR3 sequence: CASSPNYQTEAFF. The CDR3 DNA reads TGTGCCAGCTCACCAAATTATCAGACTGAAGCTTTCTTT.

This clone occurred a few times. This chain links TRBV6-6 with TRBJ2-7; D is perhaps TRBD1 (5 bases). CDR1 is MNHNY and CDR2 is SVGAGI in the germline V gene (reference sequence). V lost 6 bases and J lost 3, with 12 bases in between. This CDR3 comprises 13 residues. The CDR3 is CASSSQGNYEQYF. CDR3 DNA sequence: TGTGCCAGCAGCTCCCAGGGAAACTACGAGCAGTACTTC.

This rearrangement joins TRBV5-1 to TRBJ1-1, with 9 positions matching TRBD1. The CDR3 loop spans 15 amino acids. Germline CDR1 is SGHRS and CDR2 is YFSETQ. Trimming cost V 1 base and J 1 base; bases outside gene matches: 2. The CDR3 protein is CASSLMTGGNTEAFF. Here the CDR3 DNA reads TGCGCCAGCAGCTTGATGACAGGGGGGAACACTGAAGCTTTCTTT.

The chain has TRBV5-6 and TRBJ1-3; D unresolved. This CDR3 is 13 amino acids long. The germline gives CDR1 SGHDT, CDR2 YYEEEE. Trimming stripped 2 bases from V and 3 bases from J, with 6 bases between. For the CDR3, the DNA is TGTGCCAGCAGCTTACCGGGTGGAAACACCATATATTTT. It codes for CASSLPGGNTIYF.

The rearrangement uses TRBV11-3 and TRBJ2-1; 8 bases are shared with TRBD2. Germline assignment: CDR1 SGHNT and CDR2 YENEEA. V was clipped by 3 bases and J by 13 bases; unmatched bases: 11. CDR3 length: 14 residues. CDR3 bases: TGTGCCAGCAGCTTGGGGCGGAGTAGCGGGGTTCAGTTCTTC. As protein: CASSLGRSSGVQFF. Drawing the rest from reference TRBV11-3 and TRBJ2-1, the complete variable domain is EAGVVQSPRYKIIEKKQPVAFWCNPISGHNTLYWYLQNLGQGPELLIRYENEEAVDDSQLPKDRFSAERLKGVDSTLKIQPAELGDSAVYLCASSLGRSSGVQFFGPGTRLTVL.

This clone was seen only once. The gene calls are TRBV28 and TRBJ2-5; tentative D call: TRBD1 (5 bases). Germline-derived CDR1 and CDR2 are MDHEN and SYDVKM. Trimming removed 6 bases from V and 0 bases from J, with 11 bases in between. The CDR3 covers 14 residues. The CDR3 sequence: CASSGTGYQETQYF. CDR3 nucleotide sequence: TGTGCCAGCAGCGGTACAGGATACCAAGAGACCCAGTACTTC.

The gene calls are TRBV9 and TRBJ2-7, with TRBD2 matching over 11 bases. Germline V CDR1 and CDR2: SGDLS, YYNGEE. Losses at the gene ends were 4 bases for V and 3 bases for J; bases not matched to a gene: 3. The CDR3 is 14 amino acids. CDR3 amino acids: CASSKGLAGYEQYF. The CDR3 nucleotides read TGTGCCAGCAGCAAAGGACTAGCGGGCTACGAGCAGTACTTC.

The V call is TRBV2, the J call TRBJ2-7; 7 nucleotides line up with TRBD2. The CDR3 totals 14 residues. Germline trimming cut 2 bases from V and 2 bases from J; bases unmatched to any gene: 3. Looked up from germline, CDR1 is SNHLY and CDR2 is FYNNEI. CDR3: CASSEQRDTYEQYF. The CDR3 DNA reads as TGTGCCAGCAGTGAACAGCGGGATACCTACGAGCAGTACTTC.

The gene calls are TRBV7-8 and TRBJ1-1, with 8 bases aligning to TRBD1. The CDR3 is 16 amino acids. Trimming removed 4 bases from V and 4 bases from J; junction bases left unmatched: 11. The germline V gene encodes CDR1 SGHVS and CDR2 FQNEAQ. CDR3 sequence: CASSSRYRQGATEAFF. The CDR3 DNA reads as TGTGCCAGCAGCTCCCGATATAGGCAGGGGGCCACTGAAGCTTTCTTT.

CDR3 bases: TGTGCCAGCAGTGAGGGCCACACCGGGGAGCTGTTTTTT. It yields the protein CASSEGHTGELFF. The V call is TRBV2, the J call TRBJ2-2; no reliable D call. The germline CDR1 and CDR2 sequences are SNHLY and FYNNEI. Trimming cost V 3 bases and J 3 bases, with 5 bases left between them. The CDR3 loop spans 13 amino acids. Using reference TRBV2 and TRBJ2-2 for the parts outside the CDR3, the full variable domain is EPEVTQTPSHQVTQMGQEVILRCVPISNHLYFYWYRQILGQKVEFLVSFYNNEISEKSEIFDDQFSVERPDGSNFTLKIRSTKLEDSAMYFCASSEGHTGELFFGEGSRLTVL.

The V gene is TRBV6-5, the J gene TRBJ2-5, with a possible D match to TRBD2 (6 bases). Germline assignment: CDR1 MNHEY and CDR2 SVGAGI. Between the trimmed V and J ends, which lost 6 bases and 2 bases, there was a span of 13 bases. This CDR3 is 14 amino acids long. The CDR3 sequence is CASSPGTGQETQYF. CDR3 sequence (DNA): TGTGCCAGCAGCCCCGGGACTGGGCAAGAGACCCAGTACTTC.

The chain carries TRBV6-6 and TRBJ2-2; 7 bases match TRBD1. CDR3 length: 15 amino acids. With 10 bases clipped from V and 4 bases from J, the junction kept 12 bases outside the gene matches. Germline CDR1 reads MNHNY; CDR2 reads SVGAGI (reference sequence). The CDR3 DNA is TGTGCCACACTACAACCCGGGACAGCCACCGGGGAGCTGTTTTTT. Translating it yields CATLQPGTATGELFF.

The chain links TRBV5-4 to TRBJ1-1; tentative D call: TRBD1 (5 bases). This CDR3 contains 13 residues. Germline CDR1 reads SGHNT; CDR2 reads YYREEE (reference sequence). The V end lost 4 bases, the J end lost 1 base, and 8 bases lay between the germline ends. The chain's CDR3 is CASSPTANTEAFF. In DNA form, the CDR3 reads TGTGCCAGCAGCCCGACAGCGAACACTGAAGCTTTCTTT.

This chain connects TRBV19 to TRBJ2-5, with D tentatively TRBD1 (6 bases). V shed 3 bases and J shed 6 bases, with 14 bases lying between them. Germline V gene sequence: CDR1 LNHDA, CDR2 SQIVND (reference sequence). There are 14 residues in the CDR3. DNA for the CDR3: TGTGCCAGTAGTATTACAGGGATGGGACAGACCCAGTACTTC. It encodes CASSITGMGQTQYF.

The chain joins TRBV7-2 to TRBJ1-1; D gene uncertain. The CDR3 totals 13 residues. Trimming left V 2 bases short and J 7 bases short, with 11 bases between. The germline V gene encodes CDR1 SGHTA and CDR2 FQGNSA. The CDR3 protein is CASSLNRFGEAFF. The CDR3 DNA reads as TGTGCCAGCAGCTTAAATCGGTTCGGTGAAGCTTTCTTT. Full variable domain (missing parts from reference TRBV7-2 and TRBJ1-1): GAGVSQSPSNKVTEKGKDVELRCDPISGHTALYWYRQSLGQGLEFLIYFQGNSAPDKSGLPSDRFSAERTGGSVSTLTIQRTQQEDSAVYLCASSLNRFGEAFFGQGTRLTVV.

The CDR3 DNA follows: TGTGCCAGCAGCATGGACTTCGGGGGTCAGCCCCAGCATTTT. Encoded protein: CASSMDFGGQPQHF. The chain carries TRBV9 and TRBJ1-5; D perhaps matches TRBD1 (5 bases). Per germline, CDR1 SGDLS and CDR2 YYNGEE. CDR3 length: 14 residues. The ends were cut back, 4 bases at V and 6 bases at J, with 14 bases in the middle.

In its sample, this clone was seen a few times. The CDR3 coding sequence is TGTGCCAGCAGTGTCGGACAGGGACCCTACGAGCAGTACTTC. Translating it yields CASSVGQGPYEQYF. The chain combines TRBV6-4 with TRBJ2-7; 8 bases agree with TRBD1. The CDR3 contains 14 residues. Trimming at V came to 4 bases and at J to 2 bases, leaving 4 bases not matched to a gene. The V gene's germline CDR1 is MRHNA and CDR2 SNTAGT.

As DNA, the CDR3 is TGTGCCAGCAGCCAAGGGACAGGACTAGCGATCAATGAGCAGTTCTTC. Translation: CASSQGTGLAINEQFF. The V gene is TRBV9, the J gene TRBJ2-1; perhaps TRBD2 as D (9 bases). Trimming removed 4 bases at V and 6 bases at J, with 20 bases between. This CDR3 is built from 16 residues. From germline, CDR1 is SGDLS and CDR2 YYNGEE.